Listed below are T cell receptor beta chains from one sample, sequenced in a study of T-cell memory formation after mild COVID-19. One entry per CDR3 protein results from TCRdb running MiXCR on the 5' RACE reads. The data show 450,000 or so distinct CDR3 sequences, with 20% to 25% seen just once and around 12% held by the top ten. What was sequenced was PBMCs or a T cell subset sorted from them (not recorded which). All receptors derive from an adult woman who had mild COVID-19 (a few samples of this study predate the infection). Cell type and time point are not known. Each CDR3 is given with its conserved first and last residue. D genes are given only for firm matches. Size is stated for part of the rows, as once, few or many counts, or as a class when the clone is expanded.

>TRBJ2-1|TRBD2|16|NA|TRBV7-8
CASSLLRTRGLVEQFF
TGTGCCAGCAGCTTATTGCGGACTAGGGGTCTGGTAGAGCAGTTCTTC
>TRBJ2-7|NA|14|few|TRBV10-3
CAIAWDTGSYEQYF
TGTGCCATCGCCTGGGACACAGGTTCATACGAGCAGTACTTC
>TRBJ2-7|NA|12|NA|TRBV2
CASQEGGTEQYF
TGTGCCAGCCAGGAGGGCGGGACCGAGCAGTACTTC
>TRBJ2-1|NA|13|NA|TRBV19
CASSRTPVGEQFF
TGTGCCAGTAGCCGGACTCCGGTGGGGGAGCAGTTCTTC
>TRBJ2-2|TRBD2|16|many|TRBV5-1
CASSRTSGTNTGELFF
TGCGCCAGCAGCCGCACTAGCGGGACGAACACCGGGGAGCTGTTTTTT
>TRBJ1-1|NA|13|few|TRBV4-1
CASSQDPHFEAFF
TGCGCCAGCAGCCAAGATCCTCACTTTGAAGCTTTCTTT
>TRBJ1-1|NA|13|NA|TRBV7-9
CASSSGIRTEAFF
TGTGCCAGCAGCTCTGGGATACGTACTGAAGCTTTCTTT
>TRBJ1-1|NA|15|few|TRBV12-3/TRBV12-4
CASSLDYAQNTEAFF
TGTGCCAGCAGTTTAGATTACGCCCAGAACACTGAAGCTTTCTTT
>TRBJ1-1|TRBD1|15|NA|TRBV7-3
CASSLRGGDNTEAFF
TGTGCCAGCAGCTTAAGAGGGGGCGATAACACTGAAGCTTTCTTT
>TRBJ2-1|TRBD1|16|few|TRBV10-3
CAISDRTGGTVDEQFF
TGTGCCATCAGTGATAGGACAGGGGGTACGGTCGATGAGCAGTTCTTC
>TRBJ2-7|NA|14|NA|TRBV6-5
CASSGRDLFYEQYF
TGTGCCAGCAGTGGACGGGACCTTTTCTACGAGCAGTACTTC
>TRBJ1-4|NA|16|NA|TRBV29-1
CSVEEVQGASNEKLFF
TGCAGCGTTGAAGAAGTACAAGGGGCATCTAATGAAAAACTGTTTTTT
>TRBJ2-7|NA|14|NA|TRBV5-5
CASSFGVSTDEQYF
TGTGCCAGCAGCTTTGGAGTAAGCACGGACGAGCAGTACTTC
>TRBJ2-7|NA|15|many|TRBV3-1
CASSRSGSGHYEQYF
TGTGCCAGCAGCCGTAGCGGTAGCGGCCACTACGAGCAGTACTTC
>TRBJ2-1|TRBD2|16|few|TRBV20-1
CSATSGNPGAYNEQFF
TGCAGTGCGACTAGCGGGAACCCCGGGGCCTACAATGAGCAGTTCTTC
>TRBJ2-7|TRBD2|16|NA|TRBV7-2
CASSPAGTSGSYEQYF
TGTGCCAGCAGCCCAGCCGGGACTAGCGGTTCCTACGAGCAGTACTTC
>TRBJ2-2|NA|13|few|TRBV20-1
CSGRASSHLGLFF
TGCAGTGGTAGGGCCTCCTCTCATCTCGGGCTGTTTTTT
>TRBJ2-3|NA|14|NA|TRBV24-1
CATIHLLTEDTQYF
TGTGCCACCATCCATTTGCTCACCGAAGATACGCAGTATTTT
>TRBJ2-7|TRBD1|14|NA|TRBV10-3
CAISRTGGSYEQYF
TGTGCCATCAGTAGGACAGGGGGGTCCTACGAGCAGTACTTC
>TRBJ2-4|NA|17|NA|TRBV5-1
CASSLSGLNPAKNIQYF
TGCGCCAGCAGCTTATCAGGCCTGAATCCAGCCAAAAACATTCAGTACTTC
>TRBJ1-1|NA|12|few|TRBV20-1
CSAREGDAEAFF
TGCAGTGCTAGAGAGGGGGATGCTGAAGCTTTCTTT
>TRBJ2-5|NA|16|few|TRBV12-3/TRBV12-4
CASSPTAVGSRETQYF
TGTGCCAGCAGTCCCACGGCTGTTGGGTCGAGGGAGACCCAGTACTTC
>TRBJ2-1|NA|13|few|TRBV2
CASTSIAYNEQFF
TGTGCCAGCACGTCGATAGCCTACAATGAGCAGTTCTTC
>TRBJ1-1|NA|15|many|TRBV3-1
CASRQDSGVYTEAFF
TGTGCCAGCAGGCAAGATTCAGGGGTGTACACTGAAGCTTTCTTT
>TRBJ2-1|NA|14|NA|TRBV7-6
CASSFTRGANEQFF
TGTGCCAGCAGCTTCACTAGGGGGGCGAATGAGCAGTTCTTC
>TRBJ1-5|NA|13|NA|TRBV12-3/TRBV12-4
CASTWRGAQPQHF
TGTGCCAGCACCTGGCGGGGGGCCCAGCCCCAGCATTTT
>TRBJ2-4|NA|13|few|TRBV12-3/TRBV12-4
CASSSSPENIQYF
TGTGCCAGCAGTTCCAGTCCAGAAAACATTCAGTACTTC
>TRBJ2-3|NA|12|NA|TRBV9
CASSATGDTQYF
TGTGCCAGCAGTGCTACGGGGGATACGCAGTATTTT
>TRBJ1-1|TRBD1|18|few|TRBV5-1
CASSSRVPGQGVNTEAFF
TGCGCCAGCAGCTCGAGAGTCCCGGGACAGGGGGTGAACACTGAAGCTTTCTTT
>TRBJ2-2|NA|15|NA|TRBV20-1
CSARLGGGPLGELFF
TGCAGTGCCCGGCTAGGGGGAGGGCCCCTCGGGGAGCTGTTTTTT
>TRBJ2-5|TRBD2|12|NA|TRBV29-1
CSVLAAQETQYF
TGCAGCGTCCTAGCGGCCCAAGAGACCCAGTACTTC
>TRBJ1-1|NA|14|few|TRBV12-3/TRBV12-4
CASSFQRLNTEAFF
TGTGCCAGCAGTTTTCAACGATTGAACACTGAAGCTTTCTTT
>TRBJ1-2|TRBD1|14|NA|TRBV6-1
CASSPGQVIYGYTF
TGTGCCAGCAGTCCCGGACAGGTGATATATGGCTACACCTTC
>TRBJ2-2|TRBD2|17|NA|TRBV6-6
CASRLGLAGTNTGELFF
TGTGCCAGCAGGTTAGGACTAGCGGGGACGAACACCGGGGAGCTGTTTTTT
>TRBJ2-7|NA|17|few|TRBV12-3/TRBV12-4
CASILQRRAGFTYEQYF
TGTGCCAGCATCCTCCAGAGGCGAGCGGGTTTCACCTACGAGCAGTACTTC
>TRBJ2-1|TRBD2|16|NA|TRBV24-1
CATSDVVAGSGNEQFF
TGTGCCACCAGTGATGTGGTAGCGGGCAGTGGAAATGAGCAGTTCTTC
>TRBJ1-6|NA|13|NA|TRBV6-1
CASSGGEYSPLHF
TGTGCCAGCAGTGGGGGGGAGTATTCACCCCTCCACTTT
>TRBJ2-2|TRBD1|14|NA|TRBV7-3
CASSLGQDTGELFF
TGTGCCAGCAGCTTGGGACAGGACACCGGGGAGCTGTTTTTT
>TRBJ2-1|NA|11|NA|TRBV29-1
CSVEVYNEQFF
TGCAGCGTTGAAGTGTACAATGAGCAGTTCTTC
>TRBJ2-7|NA|19|NA|TRBV1
CTSSQRDRYSKLPQYEQYF
TGCACCAGCAGCCAGAGGGACAGGTATTCGAAGCTTCCACAGTACGAGCAGTACTTC
>TRBJ2-1|TRBD2|15|NA|TRBV12-3/TRBV12-4
CASSLAVTSGTEQFF
TGTGCCAGCAGTTTAGCGGTGACTAGCGGAACTGAGCAGTTCTTC
>TRBJ2-6|TRBD1|15|few|TRBV5-1
CASSPGTAGANVLTF
TGCGCCAGCAGCCCCGGGACAGCCGGGGCCAACGTCCTGACTTTC
>TRBJ2-5|NA|17|NA|TRBV7-9
CASRITLPGQGGETQYF
TGTGCCAGCAGGATAACACTCCCAGGACAGGGAGGGGAGACCCAGTACTTC